Each of the 28 T cell receptor beta chains below was sequenced from the same sample in a study of naive and memory T cell subsets. Two oligonucleotides, mixed equimolar, formed the beta constant-region primer covering TRBC1 and TRBC2. Ligated cDNA was amplified by four rounds of PCR with nested alpha and beta constant-region primers and SP2. TCRdb recomputed calls from the UMI-ligation and nested PCR reads with MiXCR, one row per CDR3 protein. The table records about 120,000 distinct CDR3 sequences, 35% to 45% of them present only once. Sequenced: central memory CD4+ T cells from blood. These receptors were obtained from a human donor in good health.

The rearrangement joins TRBV6-5 to TRBJ1-2; D is unclear. V was cut by 2 bases and J by 2 bases, with 6 bases left in between. This CDR3 is 13 amino acids long. CDR1 MNHEY and CDR2 SVGAGI come from the germline V gene. This chain's CDR3 is CASSYQANYGYTF. Here the CDR3 DNA reads TGTGCCAGCAGTTACCAGGCAAACTATGGCTACACCTTC.

The chain employs TRBV20-1 and TRBJ2-3; no reliable D call. Germline V gives CDR1 DFQATT, CDR2 SNEGSKA (reference sequence). The V end lost 1 base, the J end lost 0 bases, and 11 bases lay between the germline ends. The CDR3 totals 15 residues. The CDR3 region is CSARAASKSTDTQYF. CDR3 in DNA: TGCAGTGCTAGAGCTGCATCTAAAAGCACAGATACGCAGTATTTT.

V gene TRBV6-5 combines with J gene TRBJ1-1, with TRBD1 matching over 7 bases. The CDR3 runs to 14 residues. Trimming cost V 6 bases and J 2 bases; bases outside gene matches: 6. CDR1 MNHEY and CDR2 SVGAGI come from the germline V gene. The CDR3 nucleotides are TGTGCCAGCAGACGGACAGGCACCAACACTGAAGCTTTCTTT. Its protein product is CASRRTGTNTEAFF.

This rearrangement joins TRBV4-2 to TRBJ1-1, with TRBD1 as a possible D gene (5 bases). The CDR3 loop spans 16 amino acids. Germline CDR1 LGHNA, CDR2 YNFKEQ. V was trimmed by 4 bases and J by 5 bases, leaving 20 bases between them. CDR3 coding DNA: TGTGCCAGCAGCCCTTACCCCAGGGAATTCGGAACTGAAGCTTTCTTT. Protein product: CASSPYPREFGTEAFF.

The J gene is TRBJ1-4, the V gene TRBV28, with D hard to call. The CDR3 is 16 residues long. Per the germline V gene, CDR1 is MDHEN and CDR2 is SYDVKM. The ends were cut back, 8 bases at V and 0 bases at J, with 16 bases in the middle. The CDR3 spells CASRSAKAATNEKLFF. DNA of the CDR3: TGTGCCAGCCGCTCGGCCAAGGCCGCAACTAATGAAAAACTGTTTTTT.

V usage is TRBV10-3 and J usage is TRBJ1-2, with D maybe TRBD1 (6 bases). The CDR3 is made up of 13 amino acids. The V end lost 5 bases, the J end lost 8 bases, and 15 bases lay between the germline ends. CDR1 ENHRY and CDR2 SYGVKD come from the germline V gene. CDR3 DNA sequence: TGTGCCATCAGTTCGCAGGGGAGTAACGGCTACACCTTC. Encoded protein: CAISSQGSNGYTF.

This chain connects TRBV5-4 to TRBJ2-3, with 9 bases identical to TRBD2. Looked up from germline, CDR1 is SGHNT and CDR2 is YYREEE (reference sequence). Trimming cost V 2 bases and J 4 bases; bases outside gene matches: 5. CDR3 length: 15 residues. In DNA form, the CDR3 reads TGTGCCAGCAGCTTTAGCGGGAGCGGGGCAGATACGCAGTATTTT. It is translated as CASSFSGSGADTQYF.

This clonotype was counted a few times. V is TRBV20-1 and J is TRBJ2-7; a possible D gene is TRBD2 (6 bases). V lost 6 bases, J lost 6 bases, and 18 bases lay in between. This CDR3 is built from 13 residues. The germline V gene encodes CDR1 DFQATT and CDR2 SNEGSKA (reference sequence). CDR3 nucleotides: TGCAGTGCCTTATCTTCGGGGGTCGCCGAGCAGTACTTC. It translates to CSALSSGVAEQYF.

This clonotype occurred a few times. The CDR3 DNA is TGCGCCAGCAGCCCAACTAGCATTATGAACACCGGGGAGCTGTTTTTT. Its protein is CASSPTSIMNTGELFF. This sequence joins TRBV5-1 and TRBJ2-2; tentative D call: TRBD2 (6 bases). This CDR3 has 16 amino acids. Between the trimmed V and J ends, which lost 4 bases and 1 base, there was a span of 14 bases. CDR1 SGHRS and CDR2 YFSETQ come from the germline V gene. Full variable domain (outside the CDR3, taken from reference TRBV5-1 and TRBJ2-2): KAGVTQTPRYLIKTRGQQVTLSCSPISGHRSVSWYQQTPGQGLQFLFEYFSETQRNKGNFPGRFSGRQFSNSRSEMNVSTLELGDSALYLCASSPTSIMNTGELFFGEGSRLTVL.

This chain uses TRBV25-1 with TRBJ2-1; D is possibly TRBD1 or TRBD2 (5 bases each). CDR3 length equals 18 residues. Trimming stripped 3 bases from V and 0 bases from J, with 18 bases between. Germline V gene sequence: CDR1 MGHDK, CDR2 SYGVNS. The DNA for the CDR3 is TGTGCCAGCAGTGAGGACCGGATGGGACGCAACTCCTACAATGAGCAGTTCTTC. As protein: CASSEDRMGRNSYNEQFF.

This clonotype was observed a few times. The rearrangement joins TRBV12-3 or TRBV12-4 to TRBJ1-1; tentative D call: TRBD1 (6 bases). V was trimmed by 3 bases and J by 2 bases, leaving 16 bases between them. This CDR3 has 16 amino acids. The CDR3 DNA follows: TGTGCCAGCAGTTTCTCTGGCAGGGGAGGTAACACTGAAGCTTTCTTT. Its translation is CASSFSGRGGNTEAFF.

This clonotype is a singleton in its sample. This sequence joins TRBV7-6 and TRBJ1-1; 7 positions match TRBD1. J gave up 1 base and V 5 bases, and 10 bases lay outside the gene matches. The CDR3 totals 16 residues. Germline V CDR1 and CDR2: SGHVS, FNYEAQ. In DNA, the CDR3 is TGTGCCAGCAGCCCGCAAGCCGGGACAGCGAACACTGAAGCTTTCTTT. Protein product: CASSPQAGTANTEAFF.

The V and J genes are TRBV12-3 or TRBV12-4 and TRBJ2-1, with 12 nucleotides matching TRBD2. There are 14 residues in the CDR3. The J segment lost 7 bases and the V segment lost 6 bases, leaving 4 bases of the junction unmatched. This chain's CDR3 is CASSRLAGVNEQFF. The CDR3 DNA reads TGTGCCAGCAGCCGACTAGCGGGAGTGAATGAGCAGTTCTTC.

The chain carries TRBV7-6 and TRBJ2-2; TRBD2 matches 10 bases. Germline V lookup: CDR1 SGHVS, CDR2 FNYEAQ. Trimming took 3 bases from V and 4 from J; bases not matched to a gene: 11. The CDR3 sequence is 18 residues long. CDR3: CASSFSSGGRSGTGELFF. CDR3 nucleotide sequence: TGTGCCAGCAGCTTCTCTAGCGGGGGTCGAAGTGGCACCGGGGAGCTGTTTTTT. Complete variable domain (other parts from reference TRBV7-6 and TRBJ2-2): GAGVSQSPRYKVTKRGQDVALRCDPISGHVSLYWYRQALGQGPEFLTYFNYEAQQDKSGLPNDRFSAERPEGSISTLTIQRTEQRDSAMYRCASSFSSGGRSGTGELFFGEGSRLTVL.

Only a few counts were recorded for this clonotype. The chain recombines TRBV12-3 or TRBV12-4 with TRBJ1-1, with D perhaps matching TRBD1 (5 bases). The V end was cut by 6 bases, the J end by 1 base, with 15 bases between. The CDR3 is made up of 15 amino acids. The CDR3 DNA is TGTGCCAGCAGGCCGGGGGGGGGTTCGAACACTGAAGCTTTCTTT. Translated, it gives CASRPGGGSNTEAFF.

This sequence joins TRBV6-2 or TRBV6-3 and TRBJ2-1, with TRBD2 matching 12 bases. The CDR3 totals 17 residues. CDR1 is MNHEY and CDR2 is SVGEGT in the germline V gene. V trimming: 4 bases; J trimming: 6 bases; junction bases outside the gene matches: 10. CDR3 DNA sequence: TGTGCCAGCAGTTTGTACCGCCTAGCGGGGGGGGGCAATGAGCAGTTCTTC. Its translation is CASSLYRLAGGGNEQFF.

A remark on this clonotype: One end of the junction varies from germline; a read error may be responsible. The J gene is TRBJ2-5, the V gene TRBV7-7; D perhaps matches TRBD2 (5 bases). The CDR3 extends over 15 amino acids. From germline, CDR1 is SSHAT and CDR2 FNYEAQ (reference sequence). The chain's CDR3 is CASSLRREGFETQYF. In nucleotides, the CDR3 is TGTGCTAGCAGCTTACGTCGTGAGGGCTTCGAGACCCAGTACTTC.

The V call is TRBV6-5, the J call TRBJ2-5, with D possibly matching TRBD2 (6 bases). The CDR3 has 16 residues. Between the trimmed V and J ends, which lost 0 bases and 4 bases, there was a span of 15 bases. Germline values: CDR1 MNHEY, CDR2 SVGAGI. The CDR3 DNA follows: TGTGCCAGCAGTTACTCGTTATTGGGGGGTATAGAGACCCAGTACTTC. Its protein product is CASSYSLLGGIETQYF.

The chain links TRBV12-3 or TRBV12-4 to TRBJ2-5; no clear D gene. CDR3 size: 12 residues. Trimming shortened V by 8 bases and J by 4 bases, and 11 bases separated the two germline ends. The chain's CDR3 is CASCFSGETQYF. CDR3 bases: TGTGCCAGCTGCTTCTCGGGAGAGACCCAGTACTTC.

This clonotype was seen more than once but under ten times. This sequence joins TRBV28 and TRBJ2-1, with D perhaps assigned TRBD1 or TRBD2 (5 bases each). The germline V gene has CDR1 MDHEN and CDR2 SYDVKM. The CDR3 contains 16 residues. V shed 5 bases and J shed 4 bases, with 18 bases lying between them. The CDR3 here is CASSTGARGSYNEQFF. The CDR3 DNA reads TGTGCCAGCAGTACCGGGGCGAGGGGATCTTACAATGAGCAGTTCTTC.

This clonotype was found a few times. V gene TRBV23-1 combines with J gene TRBJ2-7; 7 nucleotides line up with TRBD2. TRBV23-1 is an ORF for which the function is uncertain. The V and J ends lost 1 base and 0 bases, in that order; junction bases with no gene match: 0. The CDR3 extends over 14 amino acids. CDR3 in amino acids: CASSQWDYSYEQYF. DNA for the CDR3: TGCGCCAGCAGTCAATGGGACTACTCCTACGAGCAGTACTTC.

V gene TRBV18 combines with J gene TRBJ1-1; TRBD1 agrees at 10 bases. This CDR3 is built from 15 residues. The V segment lost 2 bases and the J segment 4 bases; nucleotides outside the gene matches: 4. Germline V CDR1 and CDR2: KGHSH, LQKENI. Here the CDR3 reads CASSPWGQGSTEAFF. DNA for the CDR3: TGTGCCAGCTCACCATGGGGACAGGGGTCCACTGAAGCTTTCTTT.

The chain combines TRBV5-1 with TRBJ2-7; D may be TRBD2 (6 bases). The germline V and J ends were trimmed by 4 bases and 5 bases, with 22 bases remaining between them. Per the germline V gene, CDR1 is SGHRS and CDR2 is YFSETQ. The CDR3 extends over 16 amino acids. This chain's CDR3 is CASSPPNALAANEQYF. The DNA for the CDR3 is TGCGCCAGCAGCCCGCCAAACGCACTAGCTGCGAACGAGCAGTACTTC. Looking up the rest from reference TRBV5-1 and TRBJ2-7 gives the full variable domain: KAGVTQTPRYLIKTRGQQVTLSCSPISGHRSVSWYQQTPGQGLQFLFEYFSETQRNKGNFPGRFSGRQFSNSRSEMNVSTLELGDSALYLCASSPPNALAANEQYFGPGTRLTVT.

This clonotype was observed a few times. This chain joins TRBV28 and TRBJ1-6; D gene ambiguous. CDR1 is MDHEN, CDR2 SYDVKM, per germline. Trimming removed 2 bases from V and 10 bases from J, with 12 bases in between. The CDR3 extends over 14 amino acids. CDR3: CASSLRQVPSPLHF. Written as DNA, the CDR3 is TGTGCCAGCAGTTTAAGGCAGGTTCCCTCACCCCTCCACTTT.

This clonotype was detected once. The chain recombines TRBV28 with TRBJ1-4, with 8 bases fitting TRBD1. CDR3 length: 15 amino acids. The germline V gene has CDR1 MDHEN and CDR2 SYDVKM. Trimming removed 4 bases from V and 8 bases from J; junction bases left unmatched: 9. CDR3 sequence (DNA): TGTGCCAGCAGTTCGCCAGGGGGCCCTGGGGAAAAACTGTTTTTT. It codes for CASSSPGGPGEKLFF.

This clonotype was observed many times. The V call is TRBV20-1, the J call TRBJ2-7; the D call may be TRBD1 or TRBD2 (5 bases each). This CDR3 is built from 13 residues. The ends were cut back, 5 bases at V and 3 bases at J, with 14 bases in the middle. From germline, CDR1 is DFQATT and CDR2 SNEGSKA (reference sequence). For the CDR3, the DNA is TGCAGTGCTGGGGGAGAGCGGCGCTACGAGCAGTACTTC. The encoded protein is CSAGGERRYEQYF.

The chain is built from TRBV28 and TRBJ2-1, with D perhaps assigned TRBD1 or TRBD2 (5 bases each). V lost 5 bases and J 1 base, leaving 15 bases between the germline ends. This CDR3 has 16 amino acids. Germline loops: CDR1 MDHEN, CDR2 SYDVKM. CDR3 DNA: TGTGCCAGCAGTCCCATAGGGGAGAGGTCCTACAATGAGCAGTTCTTC. It encodes CASSPIGERSYNEQFF.

This chain uses TRBV28 with TRBJ1-2; D gene unclear. The germline gives CDR1 MDHEN, CDR2 SYDVKM. The CDR3 spans 9 residues. V dropped 9 bases and J dropped 7 bases, with 6 bases sitting between them. Written as DNA, the CDR3 is TGTGCCAGTGGAATTGGCTACACCTTC. Amino acid sequence: CASGIGYTF.